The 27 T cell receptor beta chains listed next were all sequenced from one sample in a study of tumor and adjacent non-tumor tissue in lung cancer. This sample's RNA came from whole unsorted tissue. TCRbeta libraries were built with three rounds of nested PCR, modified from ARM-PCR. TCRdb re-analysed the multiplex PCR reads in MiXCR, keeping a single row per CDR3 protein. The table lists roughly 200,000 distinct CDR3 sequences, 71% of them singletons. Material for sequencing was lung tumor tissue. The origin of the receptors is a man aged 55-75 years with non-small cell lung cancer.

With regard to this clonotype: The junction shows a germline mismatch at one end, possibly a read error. In nucleotides, the CDR3 is TGCAGAGCTGGATCACGTCGGAGGACTGAAGCCTTCTTT. Encoded protein: CRAGSRRRTEAFF. The gene calls are TRBV20-1 and TRBJ1-1; D not certain. The CDR3 length is 13 residues. The germline CDR1 and CDR2 sequences are DFQATT and SNEGSKA (reference sequence).

The CDR3 protein is CANSYGGRASNEQFF. In DNA, the CDR3 is TGTGCCAACAGCTACGGCGGGAGGGCCAGTAATGAGCAGTTCTTC. The rearrangement uses TRBV6-5 and TRBJ2-1, with TRBD2 identical over 9 bases. V gave up 10 bases and J gave up 7 bases; unmatched junction bases: 14. CDR1 MNHEY and CDR2 SVGAGI come from the germline V gene. The CDR3 length is 15 residues.

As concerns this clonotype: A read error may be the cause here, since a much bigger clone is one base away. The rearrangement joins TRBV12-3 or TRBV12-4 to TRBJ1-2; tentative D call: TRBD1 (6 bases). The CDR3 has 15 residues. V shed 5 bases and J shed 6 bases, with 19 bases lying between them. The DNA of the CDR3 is TGTGCCAGCAGTGGTTGGAGAGGGGGATCCGATGGCTACACCTTC. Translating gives CASSGWRGGSDGYTF.

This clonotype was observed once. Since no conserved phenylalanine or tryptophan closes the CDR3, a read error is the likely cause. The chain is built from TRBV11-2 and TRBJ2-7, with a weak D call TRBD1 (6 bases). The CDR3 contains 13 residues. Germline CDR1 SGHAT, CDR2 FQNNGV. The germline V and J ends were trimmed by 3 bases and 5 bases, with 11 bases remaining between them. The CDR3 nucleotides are TGTGCCAGCAGCTTCGAGACAGGCAACGAGCAGTACTTA. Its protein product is CASSFETGNEQYL.

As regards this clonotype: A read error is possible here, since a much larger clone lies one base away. CDR3 DNA: TGCAGTGCTAGCCTCAGCGGGGAGCAGTACTTC. Protein sequence: CSASLSGEQYF. V usage is TRBV20-1 and J usage is TRBJ2-7; a possible D gene is TRBD2 (6 bases). This CDR3 spans 11 amino acids. Between the trimmed V and J ends, which lost 3 bases and 7 bases, there was a span of 10 bases. Germline V gives CDR1 DFQATT, CDR2 SNEGSKA (reference sequence).

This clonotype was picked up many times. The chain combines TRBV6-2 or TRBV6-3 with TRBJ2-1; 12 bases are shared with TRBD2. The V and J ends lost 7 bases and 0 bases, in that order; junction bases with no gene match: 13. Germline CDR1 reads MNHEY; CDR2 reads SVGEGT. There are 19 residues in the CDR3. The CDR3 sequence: CASTQVGTSGLRSYNEQFF. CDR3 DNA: TGTGCCAGCACTCAGGTCGGGACTAGCGGGTTACGCTCCTACAATGAGCAGTTCTTC.

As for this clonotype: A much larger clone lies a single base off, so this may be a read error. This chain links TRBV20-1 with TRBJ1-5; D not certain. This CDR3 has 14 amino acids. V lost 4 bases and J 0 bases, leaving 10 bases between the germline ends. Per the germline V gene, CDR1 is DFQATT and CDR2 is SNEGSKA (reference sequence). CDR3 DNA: TGCAGTGCTATGACAAGATATAGCAATCAGCCCCAGCATTTT. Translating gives CSAMTRYSNQPQHF.

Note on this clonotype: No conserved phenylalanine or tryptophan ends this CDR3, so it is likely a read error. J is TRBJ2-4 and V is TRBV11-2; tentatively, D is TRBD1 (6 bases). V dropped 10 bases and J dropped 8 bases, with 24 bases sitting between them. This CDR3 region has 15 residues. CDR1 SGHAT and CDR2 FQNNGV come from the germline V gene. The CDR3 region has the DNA TGTGCCACCAGATTACTACAGGGTCCCCCCTACATTCAGTACATC. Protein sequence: CATRLLQGPPYIQYI.

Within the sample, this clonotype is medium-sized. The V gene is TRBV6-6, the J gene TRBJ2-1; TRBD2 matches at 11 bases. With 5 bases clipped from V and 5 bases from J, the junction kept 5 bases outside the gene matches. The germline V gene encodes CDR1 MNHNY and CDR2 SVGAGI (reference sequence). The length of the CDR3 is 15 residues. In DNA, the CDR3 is TGTGCCAGCAGTCAACTAGCGGGAGTACACAATGAGCAGTTCTTC. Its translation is CASSQLAGVHNEQFF.

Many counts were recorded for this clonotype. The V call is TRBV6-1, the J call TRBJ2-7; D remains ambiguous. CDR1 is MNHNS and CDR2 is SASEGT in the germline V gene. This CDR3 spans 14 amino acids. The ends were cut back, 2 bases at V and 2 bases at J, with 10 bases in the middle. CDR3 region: CASSELDVTYEQYF. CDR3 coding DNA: TGTGCCAGCAGTGAACTGGACGTGACCTACGAGCAGTACTTC.

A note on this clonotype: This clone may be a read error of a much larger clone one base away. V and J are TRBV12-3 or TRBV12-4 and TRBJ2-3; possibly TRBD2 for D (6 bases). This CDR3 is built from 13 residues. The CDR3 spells CSSSFLDSGTQYF. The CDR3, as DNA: TGTTCCAGCAGTTTTTTGGATAGCGGTACGCAGTATTTT.

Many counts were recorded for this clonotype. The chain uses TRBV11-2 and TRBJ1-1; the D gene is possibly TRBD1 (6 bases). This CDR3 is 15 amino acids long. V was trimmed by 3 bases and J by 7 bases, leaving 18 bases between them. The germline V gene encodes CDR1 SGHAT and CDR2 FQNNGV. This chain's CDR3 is CASSFPVGGQVEAFF. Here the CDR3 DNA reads TGTGCCAGCAGCTTCCCCGTGGGGGGGCAGGTTGAAGCTTTCTTT.

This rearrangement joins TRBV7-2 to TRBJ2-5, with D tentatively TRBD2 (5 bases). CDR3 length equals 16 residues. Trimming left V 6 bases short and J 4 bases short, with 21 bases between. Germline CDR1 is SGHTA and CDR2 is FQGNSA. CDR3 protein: CASSLRARALGETQYF. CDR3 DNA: TGTGCCAGCAGTTTACGGGCGAGGGCTTTGGGAGAGACCCAGTACTTC.

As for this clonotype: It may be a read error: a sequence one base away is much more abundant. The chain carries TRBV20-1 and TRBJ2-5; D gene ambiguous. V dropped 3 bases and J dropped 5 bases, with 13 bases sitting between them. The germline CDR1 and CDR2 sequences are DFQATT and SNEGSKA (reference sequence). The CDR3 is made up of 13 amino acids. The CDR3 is CSASFDGWETQYF. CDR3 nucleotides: TGCAGTGCTAGCTTTGACGGCTGGGAGACCCAGTACTTC.

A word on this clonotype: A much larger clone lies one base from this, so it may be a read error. CDR3: CASSLFLSPVSADYGYTF. CDR3 in DNA: TGCGCCAGCAGCCTATTTCTCTCTCCAGTTAGCGCCGACTATGGCTACACCTTC. This chain links TRBV4-1 with TRBJ1-2; the D is unclear. Per the germline V gene, CDR1 is MGHRA and CDR2 is YSYEKL. CDR3 length: 18 amino acids. V lost 4 bases to trimming and J lost 3 bases, with 24 bases between them.

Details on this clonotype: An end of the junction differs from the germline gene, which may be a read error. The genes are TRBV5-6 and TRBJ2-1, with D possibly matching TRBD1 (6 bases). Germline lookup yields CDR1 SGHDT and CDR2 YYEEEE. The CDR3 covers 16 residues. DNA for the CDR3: TGTGCCAACAGCTCCCTAGGGGGAGAAGGCTACAATGGGCAGTTCTTC. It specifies CANSSLGGEGYNGQFF.

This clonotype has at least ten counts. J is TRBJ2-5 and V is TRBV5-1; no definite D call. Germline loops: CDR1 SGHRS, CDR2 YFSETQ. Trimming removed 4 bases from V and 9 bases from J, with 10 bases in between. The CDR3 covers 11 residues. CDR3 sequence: CASSVGTAQYF. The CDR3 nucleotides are TGCGCCAGCAGCGTTGGCACGGCCCAGTACTTC.

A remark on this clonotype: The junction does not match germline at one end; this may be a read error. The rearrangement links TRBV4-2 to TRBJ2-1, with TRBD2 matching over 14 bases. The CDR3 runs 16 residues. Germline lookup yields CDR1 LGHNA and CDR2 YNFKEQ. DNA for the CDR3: TGTGCCAGCGGCCCGACTAGCGGGAGGGCCGACAATGAGCGGTTCTTC. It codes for CASGPTSGRADNERFF.

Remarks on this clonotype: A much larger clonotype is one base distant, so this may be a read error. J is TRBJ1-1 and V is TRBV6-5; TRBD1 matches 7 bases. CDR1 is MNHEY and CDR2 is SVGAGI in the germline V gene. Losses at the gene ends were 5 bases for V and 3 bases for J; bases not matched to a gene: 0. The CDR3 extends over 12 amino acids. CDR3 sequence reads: CASSTGDTEAFF. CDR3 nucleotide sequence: TGTGCCAGCAGTACAGGGGACACTGAAGCTTTCTTT.

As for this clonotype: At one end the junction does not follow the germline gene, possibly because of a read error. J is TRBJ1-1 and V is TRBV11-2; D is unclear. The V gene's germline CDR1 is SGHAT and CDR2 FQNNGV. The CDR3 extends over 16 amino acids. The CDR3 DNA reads TGTACCAGCAGTACGGGCCAGGCAGGCCCGAACACTGAAGCTTTCTTT. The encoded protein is CTSSTGQAGPNTEAFF. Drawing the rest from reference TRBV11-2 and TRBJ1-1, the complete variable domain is EAGVAQSPRYKIIEKRQSVAFWCNPISGHATLYWYQQILGQGPKLLIQFQNNGVVDDSQLPKDRFSAERLKGVDSTLKIQPAKLEDSAVYLCTSSTGQAGPNTEAFFGQGTRLTVV.

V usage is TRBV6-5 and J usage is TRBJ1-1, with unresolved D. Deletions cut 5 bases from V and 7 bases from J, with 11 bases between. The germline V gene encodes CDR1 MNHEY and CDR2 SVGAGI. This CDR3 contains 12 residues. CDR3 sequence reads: CASSHDINEAFF. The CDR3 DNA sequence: TGTGCCAGCAGTCATGACATCAATGAAGCTTTCTTT.

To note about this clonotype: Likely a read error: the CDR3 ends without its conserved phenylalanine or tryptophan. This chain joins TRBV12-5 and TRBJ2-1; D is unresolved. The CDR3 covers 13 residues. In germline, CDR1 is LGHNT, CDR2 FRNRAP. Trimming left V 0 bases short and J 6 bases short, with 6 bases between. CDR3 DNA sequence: TGTGCTAGTGGTTTGGTATCAGGCAATGAGCAGTTCTCC. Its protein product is CASGLVSGNEQFS.

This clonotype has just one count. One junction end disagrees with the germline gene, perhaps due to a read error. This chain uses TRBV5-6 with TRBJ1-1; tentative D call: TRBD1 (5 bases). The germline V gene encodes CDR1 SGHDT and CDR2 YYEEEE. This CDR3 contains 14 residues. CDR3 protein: CASSLTKGQGVASF. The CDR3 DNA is TGTGCCAGCAGCTTGACCAAGGGTCAGGGTGTAGCTTCCTTT.

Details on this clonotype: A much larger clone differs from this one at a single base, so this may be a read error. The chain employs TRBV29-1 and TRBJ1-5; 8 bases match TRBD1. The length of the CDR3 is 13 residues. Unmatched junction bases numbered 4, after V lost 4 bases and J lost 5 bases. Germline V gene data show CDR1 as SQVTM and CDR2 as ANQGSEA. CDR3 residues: CSVGQGNDQPQHF. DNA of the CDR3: TGCAGCGTTGGACAGGGGAACGATCAGCCCCAGCATTTT.

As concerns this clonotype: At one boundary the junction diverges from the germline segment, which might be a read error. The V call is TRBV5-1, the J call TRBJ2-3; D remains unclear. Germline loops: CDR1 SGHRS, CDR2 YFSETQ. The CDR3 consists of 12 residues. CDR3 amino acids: CASNLITDMQYF. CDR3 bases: TGCGCCAGCAACTTGATCACAGATATGCAGTATTTT.

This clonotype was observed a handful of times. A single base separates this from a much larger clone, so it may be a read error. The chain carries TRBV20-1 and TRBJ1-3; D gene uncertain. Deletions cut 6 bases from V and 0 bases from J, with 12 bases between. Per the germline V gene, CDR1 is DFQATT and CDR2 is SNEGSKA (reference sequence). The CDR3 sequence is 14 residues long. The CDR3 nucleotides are TGCAGTGCATTCCACCTCAGCTCTGGAAACACCATATATTTT. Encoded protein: CSAFHLSSGNTIYF.

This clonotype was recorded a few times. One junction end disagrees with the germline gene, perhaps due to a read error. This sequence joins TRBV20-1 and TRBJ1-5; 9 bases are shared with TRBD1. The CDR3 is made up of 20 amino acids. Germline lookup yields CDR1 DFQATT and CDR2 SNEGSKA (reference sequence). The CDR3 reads CSAVPPLGQGPTYSNQPQRF. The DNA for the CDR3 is TGTAGTGCTGTTCCCCCGCTGGGACAGGGCCCAACCTATAGCAATCAGCCTCAGCGTTTT.